Shown below are 4 T cell receptor beta chains from a single sample sequenced in a study of regulatory dendritic cells for organ transplantation. The method was immunoSEQ multiplex PCR; TCRdb's version includes in-frame clones alone and lacks a portion of them. The sample lists under 40,000 clones; under 95% were seen once. Source material: naive CD8+ T cells from blood. Subset reported: CD45RA+ naive T cells. These receptor sequences come from a human donor in good health.

The CDR3 is CATSRGRDQPQHF. In DNA, the CDR3 is TGTGCCACCAGCAGAGGGAGAGATCAGCCCCAGCATTTT. The rearrangement joins TRBV15 to TRBJ1-5; D remains ambiguous. Deletions cut 1 base from V and 5 bases from J, with 6 bases between. The CDR3 is 13 residues long. The germline V gene has CDR1 LNHNV and CDR2 YYDKDF (reference sequence).

This chain links TRBV4-3 with TRBJ2-1; TRBD2 agrees at 10 bases. The CDR3 is 18 amino acids. Germline values: CDR1 LGHNA, CDR2 YSLEER. Trimming cost V 0 bases and J 1 base; bases outside gene matches: 6. CDR3 sequence (DNA): TGCGCCAGCAGCCAAGATTCGCTAGCGGGAGCGTCCTACAATGAGCAGTTCTTC. Translating it yields CASSQDSLAGASYNEQFF.

This chain connects TRBV7-3 to TRBJ2-2; D uncertain. Trimming removed 5 bases from V and 3 bases from J, with 7 bases in between. Germline-derived CDR1 and CDR2 are SGHTA and FQGTGA. The CDR3 contains 13 residues. The CDR3 here is CASSQGYTGELFF. The CDR3 DNA reads TGTGCCAGCAGCCAAGGATACACCGGGGAGCTGTTTTTT.

This sequence joins TRBV15 and TRBJ2-5; a possible D gene is TRBD1 (5 bases). This CDR3 comprises 16 residues. Germline loops: CDR1 LNHNV, CDR2 YYDKDF (reference sequence). The ends were cut back, 0 bases at V and 3 bases at J, with 14 bases in the middle. The CDR3 loop is CATSREFWVGEETQYF. The DNA for the CDR3 is TGTGCCACCAGCAGAGAGTTTTGGGTAGGGGAAGAGACCCAGTACTTC.